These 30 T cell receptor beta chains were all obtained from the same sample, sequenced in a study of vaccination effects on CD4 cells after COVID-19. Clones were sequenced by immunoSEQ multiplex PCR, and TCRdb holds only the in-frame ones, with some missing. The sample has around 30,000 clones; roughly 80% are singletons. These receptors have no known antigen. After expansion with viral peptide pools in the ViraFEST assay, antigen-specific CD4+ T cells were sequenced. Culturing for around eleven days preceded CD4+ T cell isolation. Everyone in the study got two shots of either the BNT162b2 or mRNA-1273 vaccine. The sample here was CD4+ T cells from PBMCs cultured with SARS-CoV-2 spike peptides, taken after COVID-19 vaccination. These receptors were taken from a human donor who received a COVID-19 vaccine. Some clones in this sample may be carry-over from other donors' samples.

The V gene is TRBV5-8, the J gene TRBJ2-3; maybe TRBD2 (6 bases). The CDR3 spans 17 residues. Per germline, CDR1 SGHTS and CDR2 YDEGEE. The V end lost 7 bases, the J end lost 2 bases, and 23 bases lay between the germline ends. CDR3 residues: CASPTGIWGRNTDTQYF. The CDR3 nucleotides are TGTGCCAGCCCCACGGGGATTTGGGGGAGGAACACAGATACGCAGTATTTT.

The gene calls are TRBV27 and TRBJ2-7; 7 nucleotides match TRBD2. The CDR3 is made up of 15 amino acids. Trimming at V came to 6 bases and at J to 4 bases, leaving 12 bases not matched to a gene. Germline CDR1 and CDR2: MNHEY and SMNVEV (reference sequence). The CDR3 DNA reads TGTGCCAGCAGCCCAAGCGGGGCGAAACGTTACGAGCAGTACGTC. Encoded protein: CASSPSGAKRYEQYV.

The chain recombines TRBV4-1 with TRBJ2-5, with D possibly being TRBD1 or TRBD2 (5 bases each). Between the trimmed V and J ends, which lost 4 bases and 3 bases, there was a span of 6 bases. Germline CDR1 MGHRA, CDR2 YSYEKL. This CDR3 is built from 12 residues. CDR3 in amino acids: CASSRGKETQYF. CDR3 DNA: TGCGCCAGCAGCCGGGGGAAAGAGACCCAGTACTTC.

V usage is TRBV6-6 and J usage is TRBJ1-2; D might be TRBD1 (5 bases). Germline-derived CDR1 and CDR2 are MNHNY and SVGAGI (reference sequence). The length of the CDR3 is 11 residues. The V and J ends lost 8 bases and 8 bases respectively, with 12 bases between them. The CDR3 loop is CASGGAEGYTF. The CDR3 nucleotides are TGTGCCAGCGGGGGTGCTGAGGGCTACACCTTC.

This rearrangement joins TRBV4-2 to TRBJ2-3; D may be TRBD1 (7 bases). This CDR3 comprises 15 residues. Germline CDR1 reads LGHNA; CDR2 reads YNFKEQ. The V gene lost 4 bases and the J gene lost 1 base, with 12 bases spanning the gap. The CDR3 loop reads CASSPGGPGTDTQYF. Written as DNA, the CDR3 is TGTGCCAGCAGCCCAGGGGGGCCCGGCACAGATACGCAGTATTTT.

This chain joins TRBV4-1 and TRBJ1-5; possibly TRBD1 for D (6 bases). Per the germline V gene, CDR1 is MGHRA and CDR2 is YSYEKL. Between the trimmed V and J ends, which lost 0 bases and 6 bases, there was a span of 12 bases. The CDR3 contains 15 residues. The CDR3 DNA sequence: TGCGCCAGCAGCCAAGAGCCCGGGGGCGGTCAGCCCCAGCATTTT. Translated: CASSQEPGGGQPQHF.

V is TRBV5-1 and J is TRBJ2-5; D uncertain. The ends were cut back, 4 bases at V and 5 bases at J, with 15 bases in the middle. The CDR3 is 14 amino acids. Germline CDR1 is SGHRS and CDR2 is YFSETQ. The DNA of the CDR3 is TGCGCCAGCAGCCCCGGACGGGCTGGGGAGACCCAGTACTTC. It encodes CASSPGRAGETQYF.

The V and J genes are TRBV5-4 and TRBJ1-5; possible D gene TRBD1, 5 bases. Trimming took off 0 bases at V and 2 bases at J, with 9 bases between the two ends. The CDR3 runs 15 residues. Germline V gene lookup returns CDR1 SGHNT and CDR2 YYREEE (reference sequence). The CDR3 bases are TGTGCCAGCAGCTTGGACGGGGGGGGCAATCAGCCCCAGCATTTT. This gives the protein CASSLDGGGNQPQHF.

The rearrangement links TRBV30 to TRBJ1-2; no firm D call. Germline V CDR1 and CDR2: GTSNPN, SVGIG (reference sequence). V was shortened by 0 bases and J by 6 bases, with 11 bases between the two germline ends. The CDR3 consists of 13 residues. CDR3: CAWSVFTVDGYTF. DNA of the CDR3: TGTGCCTGGAGTGTATTCACAGTAGATGGCTACACCTTC.

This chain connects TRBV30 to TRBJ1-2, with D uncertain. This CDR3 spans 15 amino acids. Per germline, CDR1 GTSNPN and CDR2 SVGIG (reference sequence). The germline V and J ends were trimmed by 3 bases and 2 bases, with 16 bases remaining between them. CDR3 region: CAWRARPTINYGYTF. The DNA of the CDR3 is TGTGCCTGGAGGGCACGCCCTACAATAAACTATGGCTACACCTTC.

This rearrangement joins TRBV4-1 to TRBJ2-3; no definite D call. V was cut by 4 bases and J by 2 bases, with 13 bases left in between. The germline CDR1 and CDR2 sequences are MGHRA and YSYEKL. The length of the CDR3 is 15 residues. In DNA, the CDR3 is TGCGCCAGCAGCCTATTAGGACGGTTCACAGATACGCAGTATTTT. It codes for CASSLLGRFTDTQYF.

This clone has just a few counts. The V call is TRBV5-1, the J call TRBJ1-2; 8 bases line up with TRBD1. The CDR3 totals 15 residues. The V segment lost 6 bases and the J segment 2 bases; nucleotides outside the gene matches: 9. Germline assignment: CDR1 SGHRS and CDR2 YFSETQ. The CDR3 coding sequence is TGCGCCAGCAACATGGACAGGGCATCCAACTATGGCTACACCTTC. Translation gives CASNMDRASNYGYTF.

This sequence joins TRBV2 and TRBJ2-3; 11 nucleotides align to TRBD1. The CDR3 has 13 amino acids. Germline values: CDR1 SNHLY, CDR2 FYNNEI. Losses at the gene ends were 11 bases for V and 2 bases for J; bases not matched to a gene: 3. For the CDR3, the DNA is TGTGCCGGACAGGGGGCGTTCACAGATACGCAGTATTTT. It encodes CAGQGAFTDTQYF.

CDR3 amino acids: CASSLDRVSEAFF. The CDR3 nucleotides are TGTGCCAGTAGTCTCGACAGGGTATCTGAAGCTTTCTTT. The chain links TRBV19 to TRBJ1-1, with 7 bases fitting TRBD1. J gave up 6 bases and V 5 bases, and 6 bases lay outside the gene matches. The CDR3 runs to 13 residues. The germline CDR1 and CDR2 sequences are LNHDA and SQIVND (reference sequence).

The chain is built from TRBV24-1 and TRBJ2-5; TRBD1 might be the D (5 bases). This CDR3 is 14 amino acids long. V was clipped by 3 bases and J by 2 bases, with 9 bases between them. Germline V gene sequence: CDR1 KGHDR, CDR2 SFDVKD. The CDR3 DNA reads TGTGCCACCAGTGATCAACAGGCGCAAGAGACCCAGTACTTC. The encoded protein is CATSDQQAQETQYF.

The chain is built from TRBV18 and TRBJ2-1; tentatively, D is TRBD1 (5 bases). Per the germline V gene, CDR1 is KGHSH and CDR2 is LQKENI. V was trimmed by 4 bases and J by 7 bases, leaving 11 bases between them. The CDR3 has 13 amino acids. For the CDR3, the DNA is TGTGCCAGCTCACAAGACAGAGCTAATGAGCAGTTCTTC. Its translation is CASSQDRANEQFF.

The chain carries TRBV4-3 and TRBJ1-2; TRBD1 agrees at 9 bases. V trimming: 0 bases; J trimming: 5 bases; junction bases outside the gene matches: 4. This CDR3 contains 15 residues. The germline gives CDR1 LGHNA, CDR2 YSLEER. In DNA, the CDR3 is TGCGCCAGCAGCCAAGATGGGACAGGGACGTATGGCTACACCTTC. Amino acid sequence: CASSQDGTGTYGYTF.

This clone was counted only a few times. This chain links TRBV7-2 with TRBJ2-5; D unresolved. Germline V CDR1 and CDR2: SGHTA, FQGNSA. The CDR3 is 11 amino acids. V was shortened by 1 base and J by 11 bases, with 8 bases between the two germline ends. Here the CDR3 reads CASSLDLHQYF. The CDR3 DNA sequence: TGTGCCAGCAGCTTAGATCTCCATCAGTACTTC.

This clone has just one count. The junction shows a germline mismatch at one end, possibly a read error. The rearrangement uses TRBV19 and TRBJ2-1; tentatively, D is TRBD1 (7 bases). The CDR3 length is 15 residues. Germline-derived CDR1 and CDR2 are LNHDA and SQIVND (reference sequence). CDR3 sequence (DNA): TGTGCCAGTAGAATAGGAGGGACAGCCTACAATGAGCAGTTCTTC. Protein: CASRIGGTAYNEQFF.

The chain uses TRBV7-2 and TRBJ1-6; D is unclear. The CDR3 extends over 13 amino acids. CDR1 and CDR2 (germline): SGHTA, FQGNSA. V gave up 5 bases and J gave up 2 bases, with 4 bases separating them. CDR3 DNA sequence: TGTGCCAGCAGCCCCGCCTATAATTCACCCCTCCACTTT. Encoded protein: CASSPAYNSPLHF.

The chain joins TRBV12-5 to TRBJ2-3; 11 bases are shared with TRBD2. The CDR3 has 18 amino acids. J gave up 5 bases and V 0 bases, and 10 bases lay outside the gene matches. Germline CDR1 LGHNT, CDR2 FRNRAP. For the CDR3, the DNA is TGTGCTAGTGGTTTGGTACGACTAGCGGGGCTGGAAAAAGATACGCAGTATTTT. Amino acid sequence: CASGLVRLAGLEKDTQYF.

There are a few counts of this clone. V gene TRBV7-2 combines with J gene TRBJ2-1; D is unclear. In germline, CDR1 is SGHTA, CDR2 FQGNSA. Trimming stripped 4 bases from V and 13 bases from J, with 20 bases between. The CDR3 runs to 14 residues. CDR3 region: CASSSVFVGLEQFF. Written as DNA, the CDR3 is TGTGCCAGCAGCTCCGTGTTCGTAGGGTTGGAACAGTTCTTC.

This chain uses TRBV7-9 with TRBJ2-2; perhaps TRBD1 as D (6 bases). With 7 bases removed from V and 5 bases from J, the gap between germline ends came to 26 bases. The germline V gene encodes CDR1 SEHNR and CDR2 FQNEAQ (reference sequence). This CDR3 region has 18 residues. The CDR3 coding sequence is TGTGCCAGCAACCCCGCCGGGAAACAGGGAACGCGGACCGGGGAGCTGTTTTTT. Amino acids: CASNPAGKQGTRTGELFF. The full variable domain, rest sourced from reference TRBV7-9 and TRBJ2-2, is DTGVSQNPRHKITKRGQNVTFRCDPISEHNRLYWYRQTLGQGPEFLTYFQNEAQLEKSRLLSDRFSAERPKGSFSTLEIQRTEQGDSAMYLCASNPAGKQGTRTGELFFGEGSRLTVL.

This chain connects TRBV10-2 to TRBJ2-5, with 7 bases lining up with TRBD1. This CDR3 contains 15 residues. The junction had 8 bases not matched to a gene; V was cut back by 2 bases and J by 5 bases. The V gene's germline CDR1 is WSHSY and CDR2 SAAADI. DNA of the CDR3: TGCGCCAGCAGTGAGCCACAGGGGTTCAGGGAGACCCAGTACTTC. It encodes CASSEPQGFRETQYF.

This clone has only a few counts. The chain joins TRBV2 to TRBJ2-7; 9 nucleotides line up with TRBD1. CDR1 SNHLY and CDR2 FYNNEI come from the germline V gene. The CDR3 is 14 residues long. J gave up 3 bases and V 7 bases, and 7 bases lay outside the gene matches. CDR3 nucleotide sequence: TGTGCCAGCATACGGGACAGGGCTTTCTACGAGCAGTACGTC. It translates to CASIRDRAFYEQYV.

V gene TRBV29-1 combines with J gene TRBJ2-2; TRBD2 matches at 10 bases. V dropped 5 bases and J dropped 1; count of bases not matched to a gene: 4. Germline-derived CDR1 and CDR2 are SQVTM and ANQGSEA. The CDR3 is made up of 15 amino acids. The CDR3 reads CSVYTSGVNTGELFF. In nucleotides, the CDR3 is TGCAGCGTTTACACTAGCGGGGTGAACACCGGGGAGCTGTTTTTT.

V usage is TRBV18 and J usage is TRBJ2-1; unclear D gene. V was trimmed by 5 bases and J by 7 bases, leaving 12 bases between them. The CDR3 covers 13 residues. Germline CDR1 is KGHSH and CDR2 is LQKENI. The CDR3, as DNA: TGTGCCAGCTCATCTGGTTCACTAAATGAGCAGTTCTTC. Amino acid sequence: CASSSGSLNEQFF.

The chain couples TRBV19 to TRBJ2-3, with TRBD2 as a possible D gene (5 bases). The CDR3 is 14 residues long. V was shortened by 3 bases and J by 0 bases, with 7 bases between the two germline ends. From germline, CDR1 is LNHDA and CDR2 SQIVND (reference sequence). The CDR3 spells CASSITGSTDTQYF. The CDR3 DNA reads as TGTGCCAGTAGTATCACGGGGAGCACAGATACGCAGTATTTT.

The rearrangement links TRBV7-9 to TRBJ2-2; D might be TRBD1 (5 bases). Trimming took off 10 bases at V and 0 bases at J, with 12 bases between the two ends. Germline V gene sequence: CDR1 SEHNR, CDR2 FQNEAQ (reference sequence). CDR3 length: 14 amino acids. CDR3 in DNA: TGTGCCACAGACAGATTCGCGAACACCGGGGAGCTGTTTTTT. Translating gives CATDRFANTGELFF.

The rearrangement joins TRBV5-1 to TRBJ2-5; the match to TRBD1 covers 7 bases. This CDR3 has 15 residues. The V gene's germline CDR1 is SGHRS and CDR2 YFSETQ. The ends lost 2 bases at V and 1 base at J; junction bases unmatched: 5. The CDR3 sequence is CASSLEGQTQETQYF. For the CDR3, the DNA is TGCGCCAGCAGCTTAGAGGGACAGACCCAAGAGACCCAGTACTTC.